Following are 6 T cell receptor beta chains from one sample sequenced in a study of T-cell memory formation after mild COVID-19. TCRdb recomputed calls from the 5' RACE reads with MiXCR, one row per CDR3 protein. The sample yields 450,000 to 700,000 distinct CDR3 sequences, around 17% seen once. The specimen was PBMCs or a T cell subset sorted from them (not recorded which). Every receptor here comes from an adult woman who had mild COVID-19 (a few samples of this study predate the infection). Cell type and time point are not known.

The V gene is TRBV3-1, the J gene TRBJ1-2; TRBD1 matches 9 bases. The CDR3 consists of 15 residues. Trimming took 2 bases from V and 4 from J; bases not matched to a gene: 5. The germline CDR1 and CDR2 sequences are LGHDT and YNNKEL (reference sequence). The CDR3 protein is CASSQTGGLGYGYTF. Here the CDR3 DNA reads TGTGCCAGCAGCCAAACAGGGGGCTTAGGCTATGGCTACACCTTC.

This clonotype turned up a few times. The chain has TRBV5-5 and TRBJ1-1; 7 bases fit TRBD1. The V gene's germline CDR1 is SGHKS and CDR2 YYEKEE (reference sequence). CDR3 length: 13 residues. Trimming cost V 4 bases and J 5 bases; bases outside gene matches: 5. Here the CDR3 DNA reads TGTGCCAGCAGCCCGACAGGGAGGACTGAAGCTTTCTTT. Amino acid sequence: CASSPTGRTEAFF.

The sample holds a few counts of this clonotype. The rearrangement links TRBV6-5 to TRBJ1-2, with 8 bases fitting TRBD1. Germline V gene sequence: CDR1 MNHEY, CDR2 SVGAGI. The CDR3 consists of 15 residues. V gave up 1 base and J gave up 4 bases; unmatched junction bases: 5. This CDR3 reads CASSYWTGSGYGYTF. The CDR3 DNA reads TGTGCCAGCAGTTACTGGACAGGGTCGGGCTATGGCTACACCTTC.

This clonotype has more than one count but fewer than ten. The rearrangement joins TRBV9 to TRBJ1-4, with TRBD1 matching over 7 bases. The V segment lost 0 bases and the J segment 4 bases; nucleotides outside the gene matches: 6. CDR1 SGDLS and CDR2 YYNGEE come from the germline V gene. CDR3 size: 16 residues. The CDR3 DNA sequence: TGTGCCAGCAGCGTAGGGGACAGCGCCAATAATGAAAAACTGTTTTTT. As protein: CASSVGDSANNEKLFF.

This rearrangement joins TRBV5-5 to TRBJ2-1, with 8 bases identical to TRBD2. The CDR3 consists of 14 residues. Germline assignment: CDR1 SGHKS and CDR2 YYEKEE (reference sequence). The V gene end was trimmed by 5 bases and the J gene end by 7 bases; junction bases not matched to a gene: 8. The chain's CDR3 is CASSPSGSFNEQFF. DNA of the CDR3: TGTGCCAGCAGTCCCAGCGGGAGTTTTAATGAGCAGTTCTTC.

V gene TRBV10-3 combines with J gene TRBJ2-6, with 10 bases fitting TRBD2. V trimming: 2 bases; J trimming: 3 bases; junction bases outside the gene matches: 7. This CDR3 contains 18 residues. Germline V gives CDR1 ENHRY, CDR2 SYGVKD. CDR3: CAISEGLAGEGGANVLTF. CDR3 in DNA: TGTGCCATCAGTGAGGGCCTAGCGGGAGAAGGTGGGGCCAACGTCCTGACTTTC.